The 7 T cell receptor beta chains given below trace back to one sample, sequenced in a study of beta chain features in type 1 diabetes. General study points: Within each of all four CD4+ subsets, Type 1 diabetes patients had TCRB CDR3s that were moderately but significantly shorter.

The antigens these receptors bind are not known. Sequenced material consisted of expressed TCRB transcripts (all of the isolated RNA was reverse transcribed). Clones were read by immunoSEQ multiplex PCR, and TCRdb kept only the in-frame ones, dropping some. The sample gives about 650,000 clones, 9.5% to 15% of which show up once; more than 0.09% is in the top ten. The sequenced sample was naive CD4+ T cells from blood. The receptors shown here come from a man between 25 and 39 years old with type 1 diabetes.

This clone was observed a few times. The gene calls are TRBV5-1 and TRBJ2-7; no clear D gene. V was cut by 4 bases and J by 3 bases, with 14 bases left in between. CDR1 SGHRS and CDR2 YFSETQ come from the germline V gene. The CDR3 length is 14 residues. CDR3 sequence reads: CASSTEARNYEQYF. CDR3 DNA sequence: TGCGCCAGCAGCACCGAGGCAAGAAACTACGAGCAGTACTTC.

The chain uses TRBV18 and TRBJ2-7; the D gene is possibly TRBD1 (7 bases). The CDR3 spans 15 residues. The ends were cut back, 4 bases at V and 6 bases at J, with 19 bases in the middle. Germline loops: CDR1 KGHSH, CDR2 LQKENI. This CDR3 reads CASSQLEGAVGEQYF. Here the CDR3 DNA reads TGTGCCAGCTCACAGCTGGAGGGGGCGGTTGGCGAGCAGTACTTC.

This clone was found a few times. The DNA for the CDR3 is TGTGCCAGCAGCCCCTGGGGAGGGCAAGCGGGAAACACCATATATTTT. This encodes CASSPWGGQAGNTIYF. This sequence joins TRBV9 and TRBJ1-3; D uncertain. Between the trimmed V and J ends, which lost 4 bases and 4 bases, there was a span of 18 bases. The germline gives CDR1 SGDLS, CDR2 YYNGEE. The CDR3 covers 16 residues.

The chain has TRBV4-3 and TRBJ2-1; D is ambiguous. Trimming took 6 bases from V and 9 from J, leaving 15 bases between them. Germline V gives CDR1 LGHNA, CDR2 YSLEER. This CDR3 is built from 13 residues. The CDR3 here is CASSFDGFSEQFF. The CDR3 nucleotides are TGCGCCAGCAGTTTCGACGGTTTCAGTGAGCAGTTCTTC.

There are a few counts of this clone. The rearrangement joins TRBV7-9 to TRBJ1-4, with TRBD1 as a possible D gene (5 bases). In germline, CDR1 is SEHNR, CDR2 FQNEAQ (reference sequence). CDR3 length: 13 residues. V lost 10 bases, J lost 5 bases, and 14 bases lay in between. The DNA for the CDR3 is TGTGCCACCCCGGGGGACGGGAATGAAAAACTGTTTTTT. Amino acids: CATPGDGNEKLFF. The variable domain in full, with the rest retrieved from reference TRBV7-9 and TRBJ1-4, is DTGVSQNPRHKITKRGQNVTFRCDPISEHNRLYWYRQTLGQGPEFLTYFQNEAQLEKSRLLSDRFSAERPKGSFSTLEIQRTEQGDSAMYLCATPGDGNEKLFFGSGTQLSVL.

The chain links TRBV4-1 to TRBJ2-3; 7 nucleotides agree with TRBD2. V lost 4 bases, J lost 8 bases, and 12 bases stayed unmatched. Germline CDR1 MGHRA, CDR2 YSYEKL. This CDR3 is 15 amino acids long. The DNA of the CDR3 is TGCGCCAGCAGCCCACAAGGGGCTAGCGGCATTACGCAGTATTTT. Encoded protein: CASSPQGASGITQYF.

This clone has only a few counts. The DNA of the CDR3 is TGTGCCAGCAGCTTTGGACTGTTCCGGGCGCCTCAGCCCCAGCATTTT. This translates into CASSFGLFRAPQPQHF. This chain uses TRBV7-8 with TRBJ1-5, with no clear D. V was trimmed by 3 bases and J by 6 bases, leaving 18 bases between them. The CDR3 is 16 amino acids. Germline V lookup: CDR1 SGHVS, CDR2 FQNEAQ.